Listed here are 29 T cell receptor beta chains from one sample, sequenced in a study of blood T cell repertoires in COVID-19. The table came from immunoSEQ multiplex PCR; TCRdb's copy has only in-frame clones and leaves some out. The sample lists approximately 480,000 clones, roughly 87% seen once, with 0.7% in the top ten. Input material: PBMCs or T cells enriched from blood (not recorded which). The receptors here all came from a woman under 30 who had recovered from COVID-19.

V gene TRBV11-3 combines with J gene TRBJ1-5, with 10 bases matching TRBD1. CDR1 is SGHNT and CDR2 is YENEEA in the germline V gene. The CDR3 is 17 amino acids. J was trimmed by 1 base and V by 5 bases; bases with no gene match: 8. The CDR3 protein is CASSAPDRGMSNQPQHF. Here the CDR3 DNA reads TGTGCCAGCAGCGCGCCGGACAGGGGGATGAGCAATCAGCCCCAGCATTTT. Full variable domain (outside the CDR3, taken from reference TRBV11-3 and TRBJ1-5): EAGVVQSPRYKIIEKKQPVAFWCNPISGHNTLYWYLQNLGQGPELLIRYENEEAVDDSQLPKDRFSAERLKGVDSTLKIQPAELGDSAVYLCASSAPDRGMSNQPQHFGDGTRLSIL.

The rearrangement uses TRBV2 and TRBJ1-1; unclear D gene. The CDR3 spans 13 residues. V lost 8 bases to trimming and J lost 2 bases, with 12 bases between them. CDR1 is SNHLY and CDR2 is FYNNEI in the germline V gene. The CDR3 reads CASRGQINTEAFF. The CDR3 DNA reads as TGTGCCAGCCGTGGGCAGATTAACACTGAAGCTTTCTTT.

The chain has TRBV5-4 and TRBJ1-1, with a tentative D call TRBD1 (6 bases). This CDR3 contains 14 residues. The V end was cut by 0 bases, the J end by 5 bases, with 11 bases between. Germline V gene data show CDR1 as SGHNT and CDR2 as YYREEE (reference sequence). The CDR3 loop is CASSLVGAQTEAFF. In DNA form, the CDR3 reads TGTGCCAGCAGCTTGGTGGGGGCGCAAACTGAAGCTTTCTTT.

In DNA, the CDR3 is TGCGCCAGCAGCTTAAGTAGCACCACGGGGGATACGCAGTATTTT. Translated: CASSLSSTTGDTQYF. This chain connects TRBV5-1 to TRBJ2-3, with a tentative D call TRBD2 (5 bases). Between the trimmed V and J ends, which lost 2 bases and 6 bases, there was a span of 16 bases. The CDR3 is 15 amino acids. Per germline, CDR1 SGHRS and CDR2 YFSETQ.

DNA for the CDR3: TGTGCCAGCAGCTTTGGTAGGGAGCAGGAGCAGTTCTTC. Amino acids: CASSFGREQEQFF. The genes are TRBV7-3 and TRBJ2-1; weak D call: TRBD2 (5 bases). The CDR3 is 13 residues long. V was cut by 3 bases and J by 10 bases, with 13 bases left in between. In germline, CDR1 is SGHTA, CDR2 FQGTGA. The whole variable domain, remainder taken from reference TRBV7-3 and TRBJ2-1, is GAGVSQTPSNKVTEKGKYVELRCDPISGHTALYWYRQSLGQGPEFLIYFQGTGAADDSGLPNDRFFAVRPEGSVSTLKIQRTERGDSAVYLCASSFGREQEQFFGPGTRLTVL.

V gene TRBV19 combines with J gene TRBJ1-1, with a tentative D call TRBD1 (5 bases). Germline CDR1 is LNHDA and CDR2 is SQIVND (reference sequence). The CDR3 contains 13 residues. Trimming shortened V by 5 bases and J by 5 bases, and 12 bases separated the two germline ends. CDR3 protein: CASSLPGLTEAFF. The CDR3 region has the DNA TGTGCCAGTAGTCTGCCAGGGCTGACTGAAGCTTTCTTT.

The chain combines TRBV5-1 with TRBJ2-3; D perhaps matches TRBD1 (5 bases). This CDR3 is 14 amino acids long. V was cut by 5 bases and J by 4 bases, with 14 bases left in between. The V gene's germline CDR1 is SGHRS and CDR2 YFSETQ. CDR3 residues: CASRGAGRADTQYF. CDR3 DNA: TGCGCCAGCAGAGGGGCTGGCCGCGCAGATACGCAGTATTTT.

The chain uses TRBV5-8 and TRBJ1-2; D is unclear. Germline assignment: CDR1 SGHTS and CDR2 YDEGEE. CDR3 size: 12 residues. V gave up 4 bases and J gave up 8 bases, with 12 bases separating them. In nucleotides, the CDR3 is TGTGCCAGCAGCCCCCGGCCCGGGGGCTACACCTTC. Its translation is CASSPRPGGYTF.

CDR3 bases: TGTGCCTGGAGTTCCCAGGATGAGCAGTTCTTC. It encodes CAWSSQDEQFF. V is TRBV30 and J is TRBJ2-1; D not certain. Germline loops: CDR1 GTSNPN, CDR2 SVGIG (reference sequence). V was pared by 2 bases and J by 8 bases, with 7 bases between. CDR3 size: 11 residues.

J is TRBJ1-5 and V is TRBV5-6, with 8 positions matching TRBD1. Germline CDR1 reads SGHDT; CDR2 reads YYEEEE. There are 15 residues in the CDR3. The V and J ends lost 4 bases and 7 bases, in that order; junction bases with no gene match: 10. The CDR3 sequence is CASSTSGQGRQPQHF. The CDR3 DNA sequence: TGTGCCAGCAGCACCTCAGGACAGGGAAGACAGCCCCAGCATTTT.

This clone has a single count. The J gene is TRBJ2-2, the V gene TRBV3-1 (or the pseudogene TRBV3-2); possible D gene TRBD2, 5 bases. Trimming removed 0 bases from V and 4 bases from J, with 12 bases in between. Germline V gene data show CDR1 as LGHDT and CDR2 as YNNKEL (reference sequence). This CDR3 is 16 amino acids long. CDR3: CASSQDLRAATGELFF. In DNA, the CDR3 is TGTGCCAGCAGCCAAGATTTGCGGGCGGCCACCGGGGAGCTGTTTTTT.

The gene calls are TRBV28 and TRBJ1-2; D ambiguous. V lost 5 bases and J 3 bases, leaving 13 bases between the germline ends. The V gene's germline CDR1 is MDHEN and CDR2 SYDVKM. The CDR3 is 14 residues long. CDR3 sequence (DNA): TGTGCCAGCAGTCCTACGAGCCGGGACTATGGCTACACCTTC. Its translation is CASSPTSRDYGYTF.

The V gene is TRBV19, the J gene TRBJ1-1; 7 bases match TRBD1. Trimming cost V 5 bases and J 3 bases; bases outside gene matches: 6. Per the germline V gene, CDR1 is LNHDA and CDR2 is SQIVND (reference sequence). The CDR3 is made up of 14 amino acids. The DNA of the CDR3 is TGTGCCAGTAGTCGCCGGGACAGCTACACTGAAGCTTTCTTT. It specifies CASSRRDSYTEAFF.

The chain recombines TRBV7-2 with TRBJ1-5; perhaps TRBD1 as D (6 bases). Germline values: CDR1 SGHTA, CDR2 FQGNSA. This CDR3 contains 18 residues. V lost 1 base and J 5 bases, leaving 21 bases between the germline ends. CDR3 sequence reads: CASSLGFLRGGVDQPQHF. The CDR3 DNA is TGTGCCAGCAGCTTAGGCTTTTTGAGAGGGGGAGTTGATCAGCCCCAGCATTTT.

J is TRBJ2-5 and V is TRBV7-2; no definite D call. V was cut by 2 bases and J by 0 bases, with 7 bases left in between. The V gene's germline CDR1 is SGHTA and CDR2 FQGNSA. This CDR3 comprises 14 residues. In nucleotides, the CDR3 is TGTGCCAGCAGCTTACCCGGGTACCAAGAGACCCAGTACTTC. Translating it yields CASSLPGYQETQYF.

This rearrangement joins TRBV12-3 or TRBV12-4 to TRBJ1-2; TRBD1 might be the D (5 bases). V was cut by 8 bases and J by 4 bases, with 11 bases left in between. This CDR3 comprises 12 residues. The CDR3 is CASHDSVYGYTF. The CDR3 DNA is TGTGCCAGCCACGACAGTGTCTATGGCTACACCTTC.

V is TRBV15 and J is TRBJ2-7; 8 nucleotides agree with TRBD2. Germline V gene data show CDR1 as LNHNV and CDR2 as YYDKDF (reference sequence). The junction had 5 bases not matched to a gene; V was cut back by 0 bases and J by 4 bases. The CDR3 runs to 15 residues. CDR3 residues: CATSRDPGGAYEQYF. CDR3 DNA: TGTGCCACCAGCAGAGATCCGGGGGGGGCGTACGAGCAGTACTTC.

The chain is built from TRBV11-3 and TRBJ2-3, with D possibly TRBD1 on 6 matching bases. CDR3 length: 15 amino acids. Germline assignment: CDR1 SGHNT and CDR2 YENEEA. V was cut by 1 base and J by 1 base, with 9 bases left in between. The DNA for the CDR3 is TGTGCCAGCAGCTTAGGCCAGGGGCGCACAGATACGCAGTATTTT. Translation gives CASSLGQGRTDTQYF.

The genes are TRBV7-6 and TRBJ2-1; possible D gene TRBD1, 6 bases. Trimming removed 4 bases from V and 8 bases from J, with 18 bases in between. This CDR3 spans 15 amino acids. Germline loops: CDR1 SGHVS, CDR2 FNYEAQ. The CDR3 coding sequence is TGTGCCAGCAGCTCAGCCGGGCAGGGGATCGATGAGCAGTTCTTC. Its translation: CASSSAGQGIDEQFF.

The chain employs TRBV5-4 and TRBJ1-6, with 9 bases lining up with TRBD1. This CDR3 spans 16 amino acids. V lost 5 bases, J lost 10 bases, and 13 bases stayed unmatched. Per germline, CDR1 SGHNT and CDR2 YYREEE (reference sequence). CDR3 region: CASSRDREALGSPLHF. The CDR3 DNA is TGTGCCAGCAGTCGGGACAGGGAGGCCCTGGGATCACCCCTCCACTTT.

This chain uses TRBV7-9 with TRBJ1-1; D ambiguous. V lost 2 bases and J 1 base, leaving 8 bases between the germline ends. There are 14 residues in the CDR3. Germline assignment: CDR1 SEHNR and CDR2 FQNEAQ (reference sequence). In DNA form, the CDR3 reads TGTGCCAGCAGCTTACCGGGAGCGAACACTGAAGCTTTCTTT. Protein: CASSLPGANTEAFF.

J is TRBJ2-5 and V is TRBV4-2, with TRBD1 as a possible D gene (6 bases). The CDR3 is 15 amino acids. Germline V gene sequence: CDR1 LGHNA, CDR2 YNFKEQ. V lost 1 base, J lost 0 bases, and 9 bases lay in between. The CDR3 sequence is CASSQAQGYQETQYF. CDR3 DNA: TGTGCCAGCAGCCAAGCGCAGGGGTACCAAGAGACCCAGTACTTC.

This chain's CDR3 is CASSTLRNAGYDEQYF. Here the CDR3 DNA reads TGTGCCAGTAGTACCCTCAGGAATGCGGGCTATGACGAGCAGTACTTC. The V call is TRBV19, the J call TRBJ2-7; D is perhaps TRBD2 (5 bases). The germline V gene encodes CDR1 LNHDA and CDR2 SQIVND (reference sequence). The CDR3 spans 16 residues. The V end lost 4 bases, the J end lost 5 bases, and 21 bases lay between the germline ends. The full variable domain, completed using reference TRBV19 and TRBJ2-7, is DGGITQSPKYLFRKEGQNVTLSCEQNLNHDAMYWYRQDPGQGLRLIYYSQIVNDFQKGDIAEGYSVSREKKESFPLTVTSAQKNPTAFYLCASSTLRNAGYDEQYFGPGTRLTVT.

This chain joins TRBV3-1 (or the pseudogene TRBV3-2) and TRBJ1-2; D ambiguous. Looked up from germline, CDR1 is LGHDT and CDR2 is YNNKEL (reference sequence). V was cut by 4 bases and J by 2 bases, with 20 bases left in between. CDR3 length: 17 residues. CDR3: CASSPREIGLGNYGYTF. Written as DNA, the CDR3 is TGTGCCAGCAGCCCAAGGGAGATTGGGTTAGGGAACTATGGCTACACCTTC.

The chain carries TRBV6-1 and TRBJ1-3; D is ambiguous. V was pared by 1 base and J by 0 bases, with 10 bases between. The length of the CDR3 is 16 residues. Germline V gene sequence: CDR1 MNHNS, CDR2 SASEGT. As DNA, the CDR3 is TGTGCCAGCAGTGAAGAGATGGGGAGCTCTGGAAACACCATATATTTT. Translation gives CASSEEMGSSGNTIYF.

This chain connects TRBV19 to TRBJ2-6; possibly TRBD2 for D (5 bases). The V gene's germline CDR1 is LNHDA and CDR2 SQIVND (reference sequence). V lost 10 bases to trimming and J lost 0 bases, with 7 bases between them. This CDR3 comprises 13 residues. The CDR3, as DNA: TGTGCCACCGAGGGCTCTGGGGCCAACGTCCTGACTTTC. This gives the protein CATEGSGANVLTF.

This clone was seen a handful of times. This CDR3 reads CASSGTGDLSTDTQYF. The CDR3 bases are TGCGCCAGCAGCGGGACAGGGGACCTTAGCACAGATACGCAGTATTTT. J is TRBJ2-3 and V is TRBV5-1; 10 bases are a match to TRBD1. Germline values: CDR1 SGHRS, CDR2 YFSETQ. The CDR3 runs 16 residues. Germline trimming cut 4 bases from V and 0 bases from J; bases unmatched to any gene: 5.

V usage is TRBV28 and J usage is TRBJ2-7; 9 bases are a match to TRBD1. Germline V CDR1 and CDR2: MDHEN, SYDVKM. The CDR3 is made up of 16 amino acids. Germline trimming cut 4 bases from V and 2 bases from J; bases unmatched to any gene: 9. CDR3 sequence reads: CASSSGGQGPTYEQYF. The CDR3 bases are TGTGCCAGCAGTTCTGGAGGACAGGGGCCGACCTACGAGCAGTACTTC. The full variable domain, rest sourced from reference TRBV28 and TRBJ2-7, is DVKVTQSSRYLVKRTGEKVFLECVQDMDHENMFWYRQDPGLGLRLIYFSYDVKMKEKGDIPEGYSVSREKKERFSLILESASTNQTSMYLCASSSGGQGPTYEQYFGPGTRLTVT.

This clone turned up a few times. The gene calls are TRBV25-1 and TRBJ2-1; 10 bases match TRBD2. CDR3 size: 15 residues. V was clipped by 4 bases and J by 5 bases; unmatched bases: 5. Germline CDR1 reads MGHDK; CDR2 reads SYGVNS. CDR3 region: CASSGLAGVDNEQFF. CDR3 bases: TGTGCCAGCAGTGGGCTAGCGGGGGTGGACAATGAGCAGTTCTTC. Full variable domain (outside the CDR3, taken from reference TRBV25-1 and TRBJ2-1): EADIYQTPRYLVIGTGKKITLECSQTMGHDKMYWYQQDPGMELHLIHYSYGVNSTEKGDLSSESTVSRIRTEHFPLTLESARPSHTSQYLCASSGLAGVDNEQFFGPGTRLTVL.